This TCR beta chain was sequenced for a study of CXCR3-negative and CXCR3-positive naive CD8 T cells. Across the study: Roughly 140 million TRB reads were obtained in total, which works out to about 1.5 +/- 0.3 million per library.

Per germline, CDR1 MDHEN and CDR2 SYDVKM. The CDR3 covers 21 residues. Study outcomes and limitations: Surface CD5 looked about the same in the naive subsets, so the authors worked out TCR strength from TRB CDR3 properties. The TRB CDR3s that CXCR3-positive naive cells carried were more hydrophobic than those of CXCR3-negative naive cells.

Every individual CD8+ T cell subset underwent sorting in triplicate at around 300,000 cells apiece. TRB cDNA was prepared as libraries by UMI-labeled 5' RACE. From the 5' RACE reads, TCRdb lists one entry per CDR3 protein and no DNA. The record lists 70,000 to 100,000 distinct CDR3 sequences, of which the ten most abundant hold roughly 1.8%. Points on this clonotype: Its antigen remains unknown.

The receptor's source is a human donor in good health. Some clones in this sample may be carry-over from other donors' samples. The source material was naive CXCR3- CD8+ T cells from blood. Subset denoted: CD45RO-CCR7+CD27+CD95- naive CD8+ T cells lacking CXCR3 (TNR3-). The chain couples TRBV28 to TRBJ2-7; there is no DNA to check the TCRdb D call of TRBD1. The CDR3 sequence is CASSLSSYVRVRAGKTYEQYF.